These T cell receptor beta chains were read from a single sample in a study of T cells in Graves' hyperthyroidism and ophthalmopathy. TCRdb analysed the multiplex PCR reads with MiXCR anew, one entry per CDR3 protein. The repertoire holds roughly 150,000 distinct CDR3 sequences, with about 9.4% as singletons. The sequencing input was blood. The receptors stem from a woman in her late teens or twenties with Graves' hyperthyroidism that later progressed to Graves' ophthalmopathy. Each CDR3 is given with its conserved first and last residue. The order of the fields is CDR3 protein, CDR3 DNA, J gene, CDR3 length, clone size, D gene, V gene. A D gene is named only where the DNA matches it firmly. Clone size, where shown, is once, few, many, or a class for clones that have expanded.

CDR3 protein: CASSLRTPEAFF; CDR3 DNA: TGTGCCAGCAGCTTAAGAACCCCCGAAGCTTTCTTT; J gene: TRBJ1-1; CDR3 length: 12; clone size: .; D gene: .; V gene: TRBV5-8
CDR3 protein: CATSDWTENYGYTF; CDR3 DNA: TGTGCCACCAGTGATTGGACAGAGAACTATGGCTACACCTTC; J gene: TRBJ1-2; CDR3 length: 14; clone size: many; D gene: .; V gene: TRBV24-1
CDR3 protein: CASSIGVGQGSYNEQFF; CDR3 DNA: TGTGCCAGTAGTATAGGCGTGGGACAGGGGTCCTACAATGAGCAGTTCTTC; J gene: TRBJ2-1; CDR3 length: 17; clone size: many; D gene: TRBD1; V gene: TRBV19
CDR3 protein: CASSRSSDRVAGYTF; CDR3 DNA: TGCGCCAGCAGCCGATCGTCGGACAGGGTCGCGGGCTACACCTTC; J gene: TRBJ1-2; CDR3 length: 15; clone size: few; D gene: TRBD1; V gene: TRBV4-1
CDR3 protein: CASSLVEGKPYNEQFF; CDR3 DNA: TGTGCCAGCAGCTTAGTCGAGGGGAAACCCTACAATGAGCAGTTCTTC; J gene: TRBJ2-1; CDR3 length: 16; clone size: .; D gene: .; V gene: TRBV13
CDR3 protein: CASSRTGTYEQYF; CDR3 DNA: TGTGCCAGCAGCCGGACAGGGACCTACGAGCAGTACTTC; J gene: TRBJ2-7; CDR3 length: 13; clone size: .; D gene: TRBD1; V gene: TRBV5-6
CDR3 protein: CASSLTGFGEKLFF; CDR3 DNA: TGTGCCAGCAGCCTAACAGGATTTGGAGAAAAACTGTTTTTT; J gene: TRBJ1-4; CDR3 length: 14; clone size: many; D gene: .; V gene: TRBV7-6
CDR3 protein: CASSYRNEKLFF; CDR3 DNA: TGTGCCAGCAGTTATCGTAATGAAAAACTGTTTTTT; J gene: TRBJ1-4; CDR3 length: 12; clone size: many; D gene: .; V gene: TRBV6-1
CDR3 protein: CASSEGQPMAEQYF; CDR3 DNA: TGTGCCAGCAGTGAGGGGCAGCCCATGGCCGAGCAGTACTTC; J gene: TRBJ2-7; CDR3 length: 14; clone size: few; D gene: .; V gene: TRBV2
CDR3 protein: CAWSEARDRGLSEAFF; CDR3 DNA: TGTGCCTGGAGTGAAGCCCGGGACAGGGGGCTGTCTGAAGCTTTCTTT; J gene: TRBJ1-1; CDR3 length: 16; clone size: many; D gene: TRBD1; V gene: TRBV30
CDR3 protein: CASSPRQGAQAFGYTF; CDR3 DNA: TGTGCCAGCTCACCCCGACAGGGGGCGCAGGCTTTTGGCTACACCTTC; J gene: TRBJ1-2; CDR3 length: 16; clone size: few; D gene: TRBD1; V gene: TRBV18
CDR3 protein: CASSLDRRTTGELFF; CDR3 DNA: TGTGCCAGCAGCTTAGATAGAAGGACCACCGGGGAGCTGTTTTTT; J gene: TRBJ2-2; CDR3 length: 15; clone size: many; D gene: .; V gene: TRBV7-8
CDR3 protein: CASSFGQNQPQHF; CDR3 DNA: TGTGCCAGCAGTTTCGGACAAAATCAGCCCCAGCATTTT; J gene: TRBJ1-5; CDR3 length: 13; clone size: many; D gene: .; V gene: TRBV27
CDR3 protein: CASSQTGVYEQFF; CDR3 DNA: TGTGCCAGCAGCCAAACAGGGGTTTATGAGCAGTTCTTC; J gene: TRBJ2-1; CDR3 length: 13; clone size: .; D gene: TRBD1; V gene: TRBV14
CDR3 protein: CASSYAGESPYEQYF; CDR3 DNA: TGTGCCAGCAGTTATGCAGGGGAGTCACCCTACGAGCAGTACTTC; J gene: TRBJ2-7; CDR3 length: 15; clone size: few; D gene: .; V gene: TRBV6-1
CDR3 protein: CATSREGETHNEQFF; CDR3 DNA: TGTGCCACCAGCAGAGAGGGGGAGACACACAATGAGCAGTTCTTC; J gene: TRBJ2-1; CDR3 length: 15; clone size: .; D gene: .; V gene: TRBV15
CDR3 protein: CASSPDRTSGGETQYF; CDR3 DNA: TGTGCCAGCAGCCCAGACCGGACTAGCGGTGGAGAGACCCAGTACTTC; J gene: TRBJ2-5; CDR3 length: 16; clone size: many; D gene: TRBD2; V gene: TRBV7-2
CDR3 protein: CASSVKAGVSYEQYF; CDR3 DNA: TGTGCCAGCAGCGTAAAAGCGGGAGTATCCTACGAGCAGTACTTC; J gene: TRBJ2-7; CDR3 length: 15; clone size: many; D gene: TRBD2; V gene: TRBV9
CDR3 protein: CACPDRGGYTF; CDR3 DNA: TGTGCCTGCCCCGACAGGGGTGGCTACACCTTC; J gene: TRBJ1-2; CDR3 length: 11; clone size: many; D gene: TRBD1; V gene: TRBV30
CDR3 protein: CSAPKEGDYAYEQYF; CDR3 DNA: TGCAGTGCGCCGAAGGAGGGGGACTACGCCTACGAGCAGTACTTC; J gene: TRBJ2-7; CDR3 length: 15; clone size: few; D gene: .; V gene: TRBV20-1
CDR3 protein: CASSLKARGEQFF; CDR3 DNA: TGTGCCAGCAGTTTAAAGGCTAGGGGTGAGCAGTTCTTC; J gene: TRBJ2-1; CDR3 length: 13; clone size: many; D gene: .; V gene: TRBV12-3/TRBV12-4
CDR3 protein: CSAKGQGGEEKLFF; CDR3 DNA: TGCAGTGCGAAAGGACAGGGAGGAGAAGAAAAACTGTTTTTT; J gene: TRBJ1-4; CDR3 length: 14; clone size: many; D gene: TRBD1; V gene: TRBV20-1
CDR3 protein: CASSVDPGDQPQHF; CDR3 DNA: TGTGCCAGCAGCGTAGACCCAGGGGATCAGCCCCAGCATTTT; J gene: TRBJ1-5; CDR3 length: 14; clone size: many; D gene: .; V gene: TRBV9
CDR3 protein: CASSSHRLAGGAEGQFF; CDR3 DNA: TGTGCCAGCAGTTCCCATAGACTAGCGGGAGGTGCCGAGGGGCAGTTCTTC; J gene: TRBJ2-1; CDR3 length: 17; clone size: many; D gene: TRBD2; V gene: TRBV27
CDR3 protein: CAISDPGVHGYTF; CDR3 DNA: TGTGCCATCAGTGATCCGGGGGTCCATGGCTACACCTTC; J gene: TRBJ1-2; CDR3 length: 13; clone size: many; D gene: .; V gene: TRBV10-3
CDR3 protein: CASSYQETQYF; CDR3 DNA: TGTGCCAGCAGTTACCAAGAGACCCAGTACTTC; J gene: TRBJ2-5; CDR3 length: 11; clone size: many; D gene: .; V gene: TRBV12-3/TRBV12-4
CDR3 protein: CSAETPTGGSSPLHF; CDR3 DNA: TGCAGTGCTGAAACCCCGACAGGGGGCAGTTCACCCCTCCACTTT; J gene: TRBJ1-6; CDR3 length: 15; clone size: .; D gene: TRBD1; V gene: TRBV20-1
CDR3 protein: CATWTGNSQETQYF; CDR3 DNA: TGTGCCACGTGGACAGGGAATTCTCAAGAGACCCAGTACTTC; J gene: TRBJ2-5; CDR3 length: 14; clone size: many; D gene: TRBD1; V gene: TRBV15
CDR3 protein: CASSETGDQPQHF; CDR3 DNA: TGTGCCAGCAGTGAAACAGGCGATCAGCCCCAGCATTTT; J gene: TRBJ1-5; CDR3 length: 13; clone size: many; D gene: .; V gene: TRBV2
CDR3 protein: CASSRLAGDRNQETQYF; CDR3 DNA: TGTGCCAGCTCCCGGTTAGCGGGGGACCGAAACCAAGAGACCCAGTACTTC; J gene: TRBJ2-5; CDR3 length: 17; clone size: many; D gene: TRBD2; V gene: TRBV2
CDR3 protein: CASSPRLAGGPKDTQYF; CDR3 DNA: TGTGCCAGCAGCCCCCGTCTAGCGGGGGGGCCAAAAGATACGCAGTATTTT; J gene: TRBJ2-3; CDR3 length: 17; clone size: many; D gene: TRBD2; V gene: TRBV7-9
CDR3 protein: CASSRDSAYNEQFF; CDR3 DNA: TGTGCCAGCAGTAGGGACAGCGCCTACAATGAGCAGTTCTTC; J gene: TRBJ2-1; CDR3 length: 14; clone size: few; D gene: TRBD1; V gene: TRBV28
CDR3 protein: CASSRVLLAGDYTDTQYF; CDR3 DNA: TGTGCCAGTAGTAGAGTCCTCCTAGCGGGGGATTACACAGATACGCAGTATTTT; J gene: TRBJ2-3; CDR3 length: 18; clone size: .; D gene: TRBD2; V gene: TRBV19
CDR3 protein: CASSEGGFGYTF; CDR3 DNA: TGTGCCAGCAGTGAAGGGGGCTTCGGCTACACCTTC; J gene: TRBJ1-2; CDR3 length: 12; clone size: .; D gene: .; V gene: TRBV25-1
CDR3 protein: CASMSGGEKLFF; CDR3 DNA: TGTGCCAGCATGTCGGGTGGGGAAAAACTGTTTTTT; J gene: TRBJ1-4; CDR3 length: 12; clone size: many; D gene: .; V gene: TRBV6-1
CDR3 protein: CASRLSAGSYNEQFF; CDR3 DNA: TGTGCCAGCAGATTGTCAGCGGGCTCCTACAATGAGCAGTTCTTC; J gene: TRBJ2-1; CDR3 length: 15; clone size: many; D gene: .; V gene: TRBV6-1
CDR3 protein: CASSSSGTRETQYF; CDR3 DNA: TGTGCCAGCAGTTCTAGCGGGACGAGGGAGACCCAGTACTTC; J gene: TRBJ2-5; CDR3 length: 14; clone size: many; D gene: TRBD2; V gene: TRBV12-3/TRBV12-4
CDR3 protein: CASSRQTSGYNEQFF; CDR3 DNA: TGTGCCAGCAGCAGACAGACTAGCGGTTACAATGAGCAGTTCTTC; J gene: TRBJ2-1; CDR3 length: 15; clone size: few; D gene: TRBD2; V gene: TRBV2
CDR3 protein: CASSQEGPRRYGYTF; CDR3 DNA: TGTGCCAGCAGCCAAGAAGGGCCCAGGAGATATGGCTACACCTTC; J gene: TRBJ1-2; CDR3 length: 15; clone size: .; D gene: .; V gene: TRBV3-1
CDR3 protein: CASSLRDFRTNNEQFF; CDR3 DNA: TGTGCCAGCAGCTTACGGGACTTCCGAACCAACAATGAGCAGTTCTTC; J gene: TRBJ2-1; CDR3 length: 16; clone size: few; D gene: .; V gene: TRBV5-4
CDR3 protein: CASSGISSEQYF; CDR3 DNA: TGTGCCAGCAGTGGTATATCCTCCGAGCAGTACTTC; J gene: TRBJ2-7; CDR3 length: 12; clone size: many; D gene: .; V gene: TRBV25-1
CDR3 protein: CASSYKDLSGANVLTF; CDR3 DNA: TGTGCCAGCAGTTACAAGGATCTCTCTGGGGCCAACGTCCTGACTTTC; J gene: TRBJ2-6; CDR3 length: 16; clone size: many; D gene: .; V gene: TRBV6-6
CDR3 protein: CASSYQGRDGYTF; CDR3 DNA: TGTGCCAGCAGTTATCAGGGCAGGGACGGCTACACCTTC; J gene: TRBJ1-2; CDR3 length: 13; clone size: many; D gene: .; V gene: TRBV6-1
CDR3 protein: CASSPTGPRADTQYF; CDR3 DNA: TGTGCCAGCAGCCCCACGGGGCCTAGGGCAGATACGCAGTATTTT; J gene: TRBJ2-3; CDR3 length: 15; clone size: .; D gene: .; V gene: TRBV9
CDR3 protein: CASTGDPGTGGHNEQFF; CDR3 DNA: TGTGCCAGCACGGGGGACCCCGGGACAGGGGGCCACAATGAGCAGTTCTTC; J gene: TRBJ2-1; CDR3 length: 17; clone size: .; D gene: TRBD1; V gene: TRBV7-2